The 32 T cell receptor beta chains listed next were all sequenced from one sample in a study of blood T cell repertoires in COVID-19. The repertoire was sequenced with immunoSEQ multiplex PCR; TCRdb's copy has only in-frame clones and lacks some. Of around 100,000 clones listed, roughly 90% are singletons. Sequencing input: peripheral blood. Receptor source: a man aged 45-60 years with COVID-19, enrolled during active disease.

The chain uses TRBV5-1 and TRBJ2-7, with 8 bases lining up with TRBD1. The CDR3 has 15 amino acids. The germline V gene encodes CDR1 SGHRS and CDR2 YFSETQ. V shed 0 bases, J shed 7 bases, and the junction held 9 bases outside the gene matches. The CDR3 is CASSLGGTGVGEQYF. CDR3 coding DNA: TGCGCCAGCAGCTTGGGAGGGACAGGCGTGGGGGAGCAGTACTTC.

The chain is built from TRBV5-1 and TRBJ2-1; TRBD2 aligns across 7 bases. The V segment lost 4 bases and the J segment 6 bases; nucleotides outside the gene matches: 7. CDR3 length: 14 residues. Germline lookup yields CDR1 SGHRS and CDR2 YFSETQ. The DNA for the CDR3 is TGCGCCAGCAGCGACTATACTAGCGCCAATGAGCAGTTCTTC. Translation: CASSDYTSANEQFF. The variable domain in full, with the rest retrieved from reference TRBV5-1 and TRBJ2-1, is KAGVTQTPRYLIKTRGQQVTLSCSPISGHRSVSWYQQTPGQGLQFLFEYFSETQRNKGNFPGRFSGRQFSNSRSEMNVSTLELGDSALYLCASSDYTSANEQFFGPGTRLTVL.

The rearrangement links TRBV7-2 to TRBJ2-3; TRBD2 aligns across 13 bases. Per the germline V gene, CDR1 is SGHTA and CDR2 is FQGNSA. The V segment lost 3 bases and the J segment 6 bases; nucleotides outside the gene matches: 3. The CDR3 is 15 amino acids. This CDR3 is CASSFGTSGVDTQYF. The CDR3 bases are TGTGCCAGCAGCTTCGGGACTAGCGGGGTGGATACGCAGTATTTT.

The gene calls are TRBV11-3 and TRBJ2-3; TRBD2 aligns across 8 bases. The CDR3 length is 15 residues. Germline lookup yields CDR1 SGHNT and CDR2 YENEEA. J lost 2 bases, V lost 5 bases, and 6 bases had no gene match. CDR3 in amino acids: CASSSGGRATDTQYF. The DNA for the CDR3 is TGTGCCAGCAGCAGCGGGGGCAGGGCCACAGATACGCAGTATTTT.

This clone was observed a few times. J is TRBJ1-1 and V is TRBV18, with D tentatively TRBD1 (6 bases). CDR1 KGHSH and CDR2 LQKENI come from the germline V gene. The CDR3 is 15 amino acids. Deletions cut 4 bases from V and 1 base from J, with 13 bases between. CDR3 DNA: TGTGCCAGCTCACGACAGGCCCAAGGGAACACTGAAGCTTTCTTT. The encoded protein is CASSRQAQGNTEAFF.

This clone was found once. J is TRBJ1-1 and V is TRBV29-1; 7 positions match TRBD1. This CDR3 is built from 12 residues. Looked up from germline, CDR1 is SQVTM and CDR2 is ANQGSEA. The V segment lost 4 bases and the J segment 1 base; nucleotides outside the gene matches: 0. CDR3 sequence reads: CSVGTGNTEAFF. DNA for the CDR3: TGCAGCGTTGGGACAGGGAACACTGAAGCTTTCTTT.

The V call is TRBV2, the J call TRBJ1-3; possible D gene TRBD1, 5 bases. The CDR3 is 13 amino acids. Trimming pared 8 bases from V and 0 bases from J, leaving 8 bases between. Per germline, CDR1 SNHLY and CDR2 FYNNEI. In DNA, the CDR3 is TGTGCCAGCGGGGGACTCTCTGGAAACACCATATATTTT. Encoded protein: CASGGLSGNTIYF.

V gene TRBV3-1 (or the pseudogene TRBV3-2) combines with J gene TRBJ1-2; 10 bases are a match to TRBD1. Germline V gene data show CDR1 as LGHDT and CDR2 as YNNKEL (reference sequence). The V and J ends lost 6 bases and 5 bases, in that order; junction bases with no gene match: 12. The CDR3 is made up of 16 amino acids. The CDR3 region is CASRPSGDRGGYGYTF. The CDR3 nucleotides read TGTGCCAGCAGGCCTTCAGGGGACAGGGGTGGATATGGCTACACCTTC.

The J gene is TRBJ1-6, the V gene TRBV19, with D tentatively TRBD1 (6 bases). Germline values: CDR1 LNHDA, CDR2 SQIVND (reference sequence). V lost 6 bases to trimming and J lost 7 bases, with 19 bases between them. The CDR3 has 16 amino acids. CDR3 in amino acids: CASRNIANRANSPLHF. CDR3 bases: TGTGCCAGTAGGAACATCGCGAACAGGGCGAATTCACCCCTCCACTTT.

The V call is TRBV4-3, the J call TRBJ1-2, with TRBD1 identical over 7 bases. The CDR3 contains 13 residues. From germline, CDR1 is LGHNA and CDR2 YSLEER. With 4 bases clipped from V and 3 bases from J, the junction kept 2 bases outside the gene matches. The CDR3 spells CASSLDRDYGYTF. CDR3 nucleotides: TGCGCCAGCAGCCTAGACAGGGACTATGGCTACACCTTC.

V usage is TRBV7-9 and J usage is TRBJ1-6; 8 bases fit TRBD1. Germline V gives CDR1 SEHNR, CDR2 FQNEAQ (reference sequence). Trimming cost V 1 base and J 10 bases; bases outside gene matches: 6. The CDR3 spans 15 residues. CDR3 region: CASSLGQGAKSPLHF. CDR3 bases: TGTGCCAGCAGCTTAGGCCAGGGGGCGAAATCACCCCTCCACTTT. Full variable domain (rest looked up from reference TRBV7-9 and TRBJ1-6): DTGVSQNPRHKITKRGQNVTFRCDPISEHNRLYWYRQTLGQGPEFLTYFQNEAQLEKSRLLSDRFSAERPKGSFSTLEIQRTEQGDSAMYLCASSLGQGAKSPLHFGNGTRLTVT.

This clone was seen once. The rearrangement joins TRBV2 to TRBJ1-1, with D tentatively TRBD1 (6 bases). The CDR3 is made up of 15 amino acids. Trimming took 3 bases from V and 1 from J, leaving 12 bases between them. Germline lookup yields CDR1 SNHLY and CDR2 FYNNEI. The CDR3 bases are TGTGCCAGCAGTGACCTTTTGGACAGGAACACTGAAGCTTTCTTT. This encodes CASSDLLDRNTEAFF.

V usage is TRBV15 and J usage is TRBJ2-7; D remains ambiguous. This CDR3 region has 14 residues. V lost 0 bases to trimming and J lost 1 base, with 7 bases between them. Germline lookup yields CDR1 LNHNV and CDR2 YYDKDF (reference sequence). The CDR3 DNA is TGTGCCACCAGCAGAGATACAGAATCCTACGAGCAGTACTTC. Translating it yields CATSRDTESYEQYF.

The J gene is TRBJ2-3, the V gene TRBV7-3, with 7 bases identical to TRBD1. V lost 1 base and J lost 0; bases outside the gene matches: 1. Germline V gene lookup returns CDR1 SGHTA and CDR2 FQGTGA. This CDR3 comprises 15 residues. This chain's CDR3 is CASSLRTGSTDTQYF. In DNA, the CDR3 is TGTGCCAGCAGCTTAAGGACAGGAAGCACAGATACGCAGTATTTT.

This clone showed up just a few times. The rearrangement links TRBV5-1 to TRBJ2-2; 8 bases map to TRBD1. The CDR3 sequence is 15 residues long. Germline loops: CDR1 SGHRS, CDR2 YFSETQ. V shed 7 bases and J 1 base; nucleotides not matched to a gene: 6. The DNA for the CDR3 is TGCGCCAGCGGAACCGGGACAGGGAACACCGGGGAGCTGTTTTTT. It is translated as CASGTGTGNTGELFF.

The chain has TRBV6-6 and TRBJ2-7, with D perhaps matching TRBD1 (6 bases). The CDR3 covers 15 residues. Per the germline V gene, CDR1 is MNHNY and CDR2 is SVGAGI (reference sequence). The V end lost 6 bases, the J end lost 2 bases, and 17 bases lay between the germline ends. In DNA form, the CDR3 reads TGTGCCAGCAGGAGGGGGACCGACGGGCCCTACGAGCAGTACTTC. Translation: CASRRGTDGPYEQYF.

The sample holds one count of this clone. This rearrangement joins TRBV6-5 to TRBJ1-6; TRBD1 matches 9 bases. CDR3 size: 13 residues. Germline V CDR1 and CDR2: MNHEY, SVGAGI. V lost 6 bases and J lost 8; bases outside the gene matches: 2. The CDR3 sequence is CASRWDRDSPLHF. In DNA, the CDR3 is TGTGCCAGCAGGTGGGACAGGGATTCACCCCTCCACTTT.

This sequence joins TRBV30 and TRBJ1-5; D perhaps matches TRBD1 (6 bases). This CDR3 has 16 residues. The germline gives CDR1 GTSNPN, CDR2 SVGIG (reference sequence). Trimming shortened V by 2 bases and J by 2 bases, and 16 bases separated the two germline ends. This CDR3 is CAWSPSDRVGNQPQHF. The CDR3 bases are TGTGCCTGGAGTCCCTCGGACAGAGTGGGCAATCAGCCCCAGCATTTT.

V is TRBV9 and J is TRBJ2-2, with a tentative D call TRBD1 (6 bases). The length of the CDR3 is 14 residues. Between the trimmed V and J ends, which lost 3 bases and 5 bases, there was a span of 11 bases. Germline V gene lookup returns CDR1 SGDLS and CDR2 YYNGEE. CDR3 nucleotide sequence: TGTGCCAGCAGCGCCCACAGGGCGACCGGGGAGCTGTTTTTT. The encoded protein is CASSAHRATGELFF.

The CDR3 sequence: CASSRRDFHNTEAFF. CDR3 coding DNA: TGTGCCAGCAGCCGAAGGGACTTCCATAACACTGAAGCTTTCTTT. The chain links TRBV7-9 to TRBJ1-1; perhaps TRBD1 as D (5 bases). V was clipped by 5 bases and J by 2 bases, with 15 bases between them. The CDR3 runs to 15 residues. The germline V gene encodes CDR1 SEHNR and CDR2 FQNEAQ (reference sequence).

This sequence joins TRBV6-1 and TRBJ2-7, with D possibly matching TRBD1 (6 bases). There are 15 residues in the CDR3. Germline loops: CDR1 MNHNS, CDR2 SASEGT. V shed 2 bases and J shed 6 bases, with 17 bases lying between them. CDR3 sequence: CASSERSGAWGEQYF. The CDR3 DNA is TGTGCCAGCAGTGAAAGGTCAGGGGCTTGGGGCGAGCAGTACTTC.

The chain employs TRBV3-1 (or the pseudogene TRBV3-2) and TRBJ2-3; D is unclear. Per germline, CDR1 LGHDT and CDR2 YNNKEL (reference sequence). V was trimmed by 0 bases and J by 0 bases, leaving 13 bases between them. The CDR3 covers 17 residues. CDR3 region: CASSQDWAGSSTDTQYF. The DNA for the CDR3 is TGTGCCAGCAGCCAAGATTGGGCCGGCTCTAGCACAGATACGCAGTATTTT.

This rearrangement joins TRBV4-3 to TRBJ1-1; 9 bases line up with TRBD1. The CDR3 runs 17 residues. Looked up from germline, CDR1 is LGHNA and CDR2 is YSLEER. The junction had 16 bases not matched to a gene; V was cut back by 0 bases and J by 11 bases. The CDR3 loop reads CASSQDVGSPGQGAAFF. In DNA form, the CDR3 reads TGCGCCAGCAGCCAAGATGTCGGATCTCCGGGACAGGGAGCCGCTTTCTTT.

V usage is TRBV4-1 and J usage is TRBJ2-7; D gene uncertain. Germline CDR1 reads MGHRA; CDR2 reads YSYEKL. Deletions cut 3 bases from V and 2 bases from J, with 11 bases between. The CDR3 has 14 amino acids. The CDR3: CASSHSGSAYEQYF. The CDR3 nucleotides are TGCGCCAGCAGCCACTCCGGGTCCGCCTACGAGCAGTACTTC.

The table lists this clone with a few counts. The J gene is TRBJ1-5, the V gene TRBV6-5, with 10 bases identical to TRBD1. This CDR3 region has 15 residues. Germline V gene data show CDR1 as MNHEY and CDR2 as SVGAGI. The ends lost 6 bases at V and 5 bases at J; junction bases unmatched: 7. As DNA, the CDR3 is TGTGCCAGCAGAAGGGACAGGGGATCGCATCAGCCCCAGCATTTT. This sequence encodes CASRRDRGSHQPQHF.

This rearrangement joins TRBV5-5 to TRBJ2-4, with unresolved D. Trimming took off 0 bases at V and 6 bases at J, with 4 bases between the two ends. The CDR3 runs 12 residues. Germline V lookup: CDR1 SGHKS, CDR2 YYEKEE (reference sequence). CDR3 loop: CASSLARNIQYF. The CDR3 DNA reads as TGTGCCAGCAGCTTGGCGAGAAACATTCAGTACTTC.

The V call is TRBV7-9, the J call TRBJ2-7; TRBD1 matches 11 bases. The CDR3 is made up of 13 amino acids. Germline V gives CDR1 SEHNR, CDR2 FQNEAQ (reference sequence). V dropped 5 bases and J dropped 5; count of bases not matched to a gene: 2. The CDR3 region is CASSRDRGNEQYF. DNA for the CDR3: TGTGCCAGCAGCAGGGACAGGGGGAACGAGCAGTACTTC.

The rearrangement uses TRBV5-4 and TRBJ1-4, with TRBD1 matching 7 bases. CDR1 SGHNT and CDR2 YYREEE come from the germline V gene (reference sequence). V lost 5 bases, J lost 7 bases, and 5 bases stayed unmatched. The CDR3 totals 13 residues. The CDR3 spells CASSHGQVEKLFF. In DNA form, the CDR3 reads TGTGCCAGCAGTCATGGACAGGTTGAAAAACTGTTTTTT.

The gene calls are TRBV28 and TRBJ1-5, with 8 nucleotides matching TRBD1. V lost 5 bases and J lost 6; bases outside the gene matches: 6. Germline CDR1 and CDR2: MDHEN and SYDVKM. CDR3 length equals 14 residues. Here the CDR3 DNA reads TGTGCCAGCAGTCCCGGACAGGGTGCTCAGCCCCAGCATTTT. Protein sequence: CASSPGQGAQPQHF. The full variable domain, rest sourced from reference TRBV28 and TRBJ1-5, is DVKVTQSSRYLVKRTGEKVFLECVQDMDHENMFWYRQDPGLGLRLIYFSYDVKMKEKGDIPEGYSVSREKKERFSLILESASTNQTSMYLCASSPGQGAQPQHFGDGTRLSIL.

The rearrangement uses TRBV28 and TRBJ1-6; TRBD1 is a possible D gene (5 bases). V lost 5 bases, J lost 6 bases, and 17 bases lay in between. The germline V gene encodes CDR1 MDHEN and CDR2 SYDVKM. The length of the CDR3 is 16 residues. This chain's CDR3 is CASSQNRAGFNSPLHF. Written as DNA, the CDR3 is TGTGCCAGCAGTCAAAATAGGGCAGGGTTTAATTCACCCCTCCACTTT.

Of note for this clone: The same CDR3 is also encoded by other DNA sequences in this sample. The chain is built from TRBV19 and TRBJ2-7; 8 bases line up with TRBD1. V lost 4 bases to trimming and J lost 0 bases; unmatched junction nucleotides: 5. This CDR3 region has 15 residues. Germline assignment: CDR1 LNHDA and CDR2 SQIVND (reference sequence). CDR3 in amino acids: CASSKGQASSYEQYF. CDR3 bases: TGTGCCAGTAGTAAGGGACAGGCCTCCTCCTACGAGCAGTACTTC.

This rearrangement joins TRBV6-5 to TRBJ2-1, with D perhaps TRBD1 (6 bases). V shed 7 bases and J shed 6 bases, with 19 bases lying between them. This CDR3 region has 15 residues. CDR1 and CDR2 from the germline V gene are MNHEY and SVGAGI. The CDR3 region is CASMNRQGRGNEQFF. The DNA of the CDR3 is TGTGCCAGCATGAATCGGCAGGGCAGGGGCAATGAGCAGTTCTTC.